This entry features one T cell receptor beta chain sequence. The target of this receptor is not known. No much larger clone exists at a distance of one base, and base qualities are not known. Library creation used the immunoSEQ multiplex PCR assay. TCRdb mirrors the immuneACCESS table, restricted to in-frame sequences. Some clones are absent from its copies; in checked studies, under half trace to an unresolved V gene, and the reason for the others is unknown. Across this sample there are about 97,000 clones, with about 70% seen only once. Roughly 3.1% of the sample is taken by the ten largest. The data derive from a study of radiotherapy plus CTLA-4 blockade in lung cancer (dated by TCRdb to the late 2010s). Regarding the study in general: Objective responses were observed in around 20% of enrolled patients, and disease control was achieved in around 28%.

CDR1 LGHNA and CDR2 YNFKEQ were looked up in the germline V gene. The CDR3 covers 17 residues, taking in both the cysteine and the phenylalanine. The sequence is cut down to CDR3 DNA, 51 bases in frame from base 1. V lost 0 bases and J lost 5 bases, and the count of bases not matched to a germline gene is 9. What the work shows at the level of the full study, not this receptor alone: Increased serum interferon-beta after radiation, together with early dynamic changes in blood T cell clones, were reported to be the strongest predictors of response. After treatment with radiotherapy and ipilimumab, TCR clones that came from tumors expanded in the peripheral blood.

The study tested focal radiation therapy combined with CTLA-4 blockade (ipilimumab) in patients with chemo-refractory metastatic non-small-cell lung cancer. The sequencing here drew on peripheral blood, taken from a patient treated with radiotherapy plus ipilimumab. This clonotype was obtained from a human donor with non-small cell lung cancer who had a partial response to radiotherapy plus ipilimumab. Some clones in this sample may be carry-over from other donors' samples. The chain uses TRBV4-2 and TRBJ2-2; TRBD1 lines up with 7 middle nucleotides. The DNA reads TGTGCCAGCAGCCAAGATCCAGGGGGTGTAAAAACCGGGGAGCTGTTTTTT. It codes for CASSQDPGGVKTGELFF.